The rows below give T cell receptor beta chains drawn from one sample of a study of cytomegalovirus exposure and HLA in healthy donors. Some clones are missing from TCRdb's copy, which holds only in-frame ones; the method was immunoSEQ multiplex PCR. The sample contains 150,000 or so clones, roughly 80% of which appear only once. Material: PBMCs. These receptors originate from a woman younger than 35 in good health and CMV-seronegative. CDR3s leave out the opening cysteine and the closing phenylalanine or tryptophan. Where a row states a size, it is once, few, many or the class of an expanded clone; other rows omit it.

clone size | V gene | CDR3 length | CDR3 protein
NA | TRBV29-1 | 12 | SVGGGNFQETQY
NA | TRBV6-6 | 13 | ASSYTPTSHHEQY
NA | TRBV6-1 | 13 | ASSGTGTRQETQY
NA | TRBV6-4 | 11 | ASREHYAGEQF
NA | TRBV10-3 | 13 | AISEANRGNTEAF
NA | TRBV11-3 | 13 | ASSLGTSGSNEQF
NA | TRBV5-1 | 17 | ASSTTLLAGGPGLYEQF
few | TRBV6-5 | 13 | ASSYRGEGNYGYT
NA | TRBV7-2 | 12 | ASSLTGTGYEQY
few | TRBV4-2 | 13 | ASSQAGGAYNEQF
NA | TRBV5-1 | 13 | ASSLLGGLVDTIY
NA | TRBV6-1 | 12 | ASNENTGGNEQF
few | TRBV7-7 | 13 | ASSLAQGATYEQY
NA | TRBV21-1 | 15 | ASSKWLGGSSNQPQH
NA | TRBV7-2 | 15 | ASSLGVASGAVDTQY
few | TRBV13 | 12 | ASGFGAVYNEQF
once | TRBV19 | 15 | ASCDSKVVGSGNTIY
once | TRBV5-1 | 13 | ASSLPTGDTGELF
once | TRBV14 | 13 | ASSQEHHGLGEQY
NA | TRBV4-1 | 12 | ASSQELQGAHAF
NA | TRBV11-2 | 13 | ASSLMAGGLHEQY
NA | TRBV2 | 14 | ASKRGAGTSGREQY
NA | TRBV7-9 | 14 | SSSPGLAGIGDEQF
few | TRBV27 | 13 | ASSSGDPEVYEQY
once | TRBV10-3 | 13 | ATKGVREATGELF
NA | TRBV5-1 | 16 | ASSSRTGQVSGANVLT
NA | TRBV4-1 | 14 | ASSQVSGGIGTEAF
NA | TRBV27 | 11 | ASSWASPYEQY
NA | TRBV18 | 13 | ASSPEGLDTYEQY
once | TRBV5-4 | 13 | ASSLGQHSGNTIY
NA | TRBV6-5 | 12 | APRGGNLVNIQY
NA | TRBV6-1 | 13 | ASSQLTVSNQPQH
NA | TRBV7-9 | 13 | ASSFRLAEPYEQY
NA | TRBV28 | 11 | ASSFGGNTEAF
NA | TRBV4-1 | 12 | ASSQGRVSGELF
NA | TRBV7-9 | 13 | SSSLAGAGANVLT
once | TRBV15 | 12 | ATSNTIQVSEQF
NA | TRBV27 | 13 | ASRPHRASGNTIY
NA | TRBV7-3 | 10 | ASSLTTGRQF
NA | TRBV5-1 | 12 | ASSPAGGNTEAF
NA | TRBV6-6 | 13 | ASAEVTAGSNEQF
few | TRBV5-1 | 11 | ASSPAGTYEQY
NA | TRBV7-9 | 13 | ASSLVSGVRETQY
NA | TRBV19 | 13 | ASRTGTTENYEQY
NA | TRBV9 | 12 | ASSPPVGTDTQY
NA | TRBV19 | 14 | ASSILTGRRNTEAF
NA | TRBV6-1 | 13 | ASSEVGTGNNEQF
NA | TRBV28 | 18 | ASSPYPGTGGRKYHYEQY
NA | TRBV5-3 | 12 | ARSLVGANSPLH
NA | TRBV6-5 | 13 | ASSYSTGAGTEAF